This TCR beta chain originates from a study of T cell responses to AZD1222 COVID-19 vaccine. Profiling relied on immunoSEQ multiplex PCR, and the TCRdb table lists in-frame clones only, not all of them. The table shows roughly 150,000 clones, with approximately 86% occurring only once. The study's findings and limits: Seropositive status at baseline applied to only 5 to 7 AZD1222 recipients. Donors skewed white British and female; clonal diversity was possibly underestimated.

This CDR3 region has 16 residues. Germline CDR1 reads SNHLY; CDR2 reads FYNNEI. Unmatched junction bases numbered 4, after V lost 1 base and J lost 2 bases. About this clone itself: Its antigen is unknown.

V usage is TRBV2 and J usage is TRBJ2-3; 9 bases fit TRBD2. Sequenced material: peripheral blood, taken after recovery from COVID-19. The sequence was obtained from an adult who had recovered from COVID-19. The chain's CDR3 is CASSEVAGGFTDTQYF. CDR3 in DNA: TGTGCCAGCAGTGAAGTGGCGGGGGGGTTCACAGATACGCAGTATTTT.